These 26 T cell receptor beta chains were all obtained from the same sample, sequenced in a study of T cells in Graves' hyperthyroidism and ophthalmopathy. RNA transcripts provided the source from which TCR beta CDR3 regions were amplified. TCR CDR3 underwent first-round RT-PCR with the HTBI primer set. TCRdb reprocessed the multiplex PCR reads via MiXCR and lists one record per CDR3 protein. The sample lists some 760,000 distinct CDR3 sequences, 13% to 15% seen once, with about a tenth in the top ten. The sample was blood. These receptors came from a woman younger than 30 with Graves' hyperthyroidism.

This clonotype was recorded many times. This chain connects TRBV2 to TRBJ2-2; a weak D match, TRBD2 (6 bases). V lost 8 bases to trimming and J lost 0 bases, with 10 bases between them. CDR1 SNHLY and CDR2 FYNNEI come from the germline V gene. The CDR3 is made up of 14 amino acids. Here the CDR3 DNA reads TGTGCCAGCCTTAGCGGTCCGAACACCGGGGAGCTGTTTTTT. Translating it yields CASLSGPNTGELFF.

This chain connects TRBV30 to TRBJ2-7; 9 bases are shared with TRBD1. The CDR3 spans 14 residues. Looked up from germline, CDR1 is GTSNPN and CDR2 is SVGIG (reference sequence). V trimming: 3 bases; J trimming: 4 bases; junction bases outside the gene matches: 7. The CDR3 loop reads CAWSSGTGSYEQYF. The DNA for the CDR3 is TGTGCCTGGAGCTCCGGGACAGGGTCGTACGAGCAGTACTTC.

This clonotype was detected ten times or more. This chain connects TRBV6-2 or TRBV6-3 to TRBJ2-1; 12 bases map to TRBD2. V gave up 6 bases and J gave up 4 bases; unmatched junction bases: 4. The germline V gene has CDR1 MNHEY and CDR2 SVGEGT. The CDR3 contains 15 residues. Here the CDR3 reads CASRPGLAGYNEQFF. CDR3 DNA: TGTGCCAGCAGACCGGGACTAGCGGGTTACAATGAGCAGTTCTTC.

This clonotype was seen ten or more times. The V and J genes are TRBV2 and TRBJ2-5, with 10 bases fitting TRBD2. CDR1 is SNHLY and CDR2 is FYNNEI in the germline V gene. Trimming at V came to 6 bases and at J to 9 bases, leaving 7 bases not matched to a gene. This CDR3 spans 13 amino acids. In DNA, the CDR3 is TGTGCCAGCAGAGGACTAGCGGAGTTTGCCCAGTACTTC. Translated, it gives CASRGLAEFAQYF.

The genes are TRBV10-3 and TRBJ2-7, with D tentatively TRBD1 or TRBD2 (6 bases each). V was trimmed by 6 bases and J by 6 bases, leaving 9 bases between them. The CDR3 runs 11 residues. Germline values: CDR1 ENHRY, CDR2 SYGVKD. The CDR3 DNA sequence: TGTGCCATCAGGTCGGGGGCCGAGCAGTACTTC. Translated: CAIRSGAEQYF.

This clonotype was picked up many times. The rearrangement uses TRBV5-6 and TRBJ1-5; 7 positions match TRBD1. CDR3 length: 16 residues. Germline assignment: CDR1 SGHDT and CDR2 YYEEEE. V lost 0 bases to trimming and J lost 5 bases; unmatched junction nucleotides: 8. The CDR3 DNA sequence: TGTGCCAGCAGCTTGGAAGAGGGGGCGTTGGATCAGCCCCAGCATTTT. Protein product: CASSLEEGALDQPQHF.

Ten or more counts support this clonotype. This rearrangement joins TRBV7-2 to TRBJ2-3; 12 positions agree with TRBD2. CDR1 and CDR2 from the germline V gene are SGHTA and FQGNSA. Trimming removed 4 bases from V and 3 bases from J; junction bases left unmatched: 11. The CDR3 contains 18 residues. The CDR3 region has the DNA TGTGCCAGCAGCTCCCACGGGCTAGCGGGAGGGCCGACAGATACGCAGTATTTT. Translation: CASSSHGLAGGPTDTQYF.

The chain joins TRBV7-3 to TRBJ2-1, with D possibly being TRBD1 or TRBD2 (5 bases each). Trimming left V 5 bases short and J 6 bases short, with 17 bases between. Germline values: CDR1 SGHTA, CDR2 FQGTGA. The CDR3 has 15 residues. The DNA for the CDR3 is TGTGCCAGCAGCAGAGGGCCGTATGGGGGCAATGAGCAGTTCTTC. Protein: CASSRGPYGGNEQFF.

V gene TRBV7-9 combines with J gene TRBJ2-7; D could derive from TRBD1 or TRBD2 (5 bases each). V lost 5 bases, J lost 3 bases, and 11 bases lay in between. This CDR3 region has 13 residues. Per the germline V gene, CDR1 is SEHNR and CDR2 is FQNEAQ (reference sequence). Here the CDR3 reads CASSQGRLYEQYF. The CDR3 coding sequence is TGTGCCAGCAGCCAGGGACGGCTCTACGAGCAGTACTTC.

This clonotype showed up just a few times. The V call is TRBV4-1, the J call TRBJ2-1; possibly TRBD2 for D (6 bases). Trimming removed 2 bases from V and 8 bases from J, with 13 bases in between. The CDR3 has 14 residues. CDR1 and CDR2 from the germline V gene are MGHRA and YSYEKL. CDR3 in amino acids: CASSQSGGTDEQFF. The CDR3 nucleotides are TGCGCCAGCAGCCAATCGGGCGGGACGGATGAGCAGTTCTTC.

The J gene is TRBJ1-2, the V gene TRBV28, with a possible D match to TRBD1 (5 bases). The length of the CDR3 is 14 residues. Deletions cut 2 bases from V and 5 bases from J, with 12 bases between. The germline V gene encodes CDR1 MDHEN and CDR2 SYDVKM. In nucleotides, the CDR3 is TGTGCCAGCAGTTTAGGCTGGGGGGAGTATGGCTACACCTTC. Its translation is CASSLGWGEYGYTF.

This clonotype was recorded at least ten times. The CDR3 sequence: CASSTNYEQYF. CDR3 sequence (DNA): TGTGCCAGCAGCACCAACTACGAGCAGTACTTC. This sequence joins TRBV28 and TRBJ2-7, with D hard to call. The V gene lost 6 bases and the J gene lost 3 bases, with 6 bases spanning the gap. Germline V gene data show CDR1 as MDHEN and CDR2 as SYDVKM. The CDR3 is made up of 11 amino acids. Filled out from reference TRBV28 and TRBJ2-7, the complete variable domain reads DVKVTQSSRYLVKRTGEKVFLECVQDMDHENMFWYRQDPGLGLRLIYFSYDVKMKEKGDIPEGYSVSREKKERFSLILESASTNQTSMYLCASSTNYEQYFGPGTRLTVT.

In nucleotides, the CDR3 is TGTGCCAGCACTTCTATTCGCTACAATGAGCAGTTCTTC. Translation gives CASTSIRYNEQFF. J is TRBJ2-1 and V is TRBV6-1; D gene ambiguous. Germline lookup yields CDR1 MNHNS and CDR2 SASEGT. V was shortened by 7 bases and J by 3 bases, with 10 bases between the two germline ends. The CDR3 has 13 residues.

The sample holds a few counts of this clonotype. V is TRBV7-3 and J is TRBJ2-5; unclear D gene. Germline V gene data show CDR1 as SGHTA and CDR2 as FQGTGA. The CDR3 has 13 residues. The V end lost 5 bases, the J end lost 4 bases, and 11 bases lay between the germline ends. Here the CDR3 reads CASSPLGLETQYF. Here the CDR3 DNA reads TGTGCCAGCAGCCCGTTGGGTCTAGAGACCCAGTACTTC. Filled out from reference TRBV7-3 and TRBJ2-5, the complete variable domain reads GAGVSQTPSNKVTEKGKYVELRCDPISGHTALYWYRQSLGQGPEFLIYFQGTGAADDSGLPNDRFFAVRPEGSVSTLKIQRTERGDSAVYLCASSPLGLETQYFGPGTRLLVL.

Ten or more counts support this clonotype. CDR3 coding DNA: TGTGCCAGCAGCTCCGGGCCAAACCGGAAAACCCCTAGCTCGGGCTACGAGCAGTACTTC. Translating gives CASSSGPNRKTPSSGYEQYF. The chain has TRBV11-2 and TRBJ2-7; TRBD2 is a possible D gene (5 bases). V was pared by 4 bases and J by 3 bases, with 31 bases between. The V gene's germline CDR1 is SGHAT and CDR2 FQNNGV. This CDR3 is built from 20 residues.

This clonotype was counted only a few times. The V and J genes are TRBV12-3 or TRBV12-4 and TRBJ1-2; D is possibly TRBD1 (5 bases). The CDR3 covers 16 residues. With 7 bases removed from V and 7 bases from J, the gap between germline ends came to 25 bases. The CDR3 region has the DNA TGTGCCAGCACCTTGAGGGGAGGGCGAGCGAACGGTGGCTACACCTTC. Translation gives CASTLRGGRANGGYTF.

This clonotype occurred many times. J is TRBJ1-4 and V is TRBV2; the match to TRBD1 covers 9 bases. The CDR3 covers 15 residues. J lost 0 bases, V lost 8 bases, and 4 bases had no gene match. Germline assignment: CDR1 SNHLY and CDR2 FYNNEI. The CDR3 is CASWDRESTNEKLFF. Written as DNA, the CDR3 is TGTGCCAGCTGGGACAGGGAATCAACTAATGAAAAACTGTTTTTT.

This chain uses TRBV6-2 or TRBV6-3 with TRBJ2-1; 7 bases are shared with TRBD2. Germline V CDR1 and CDR2: MNHEY, SVGEGT. Trimming took 6 bases from V and 9 from J; bases not matched to a gene: 5. CDR3 length equals 12 residues. The CDR3 bases are TGTGCCAGCAGGACTAGCCTCAGTGAGCAGTTCTTC. This encodes CASRTSLSEQFF.

This clonotype was counted only a few times. V usage is TRBV28 and J usage is TRBJ2-7; D assignment may be TRBD1 or TRBD2 (5 bases each). The germline V and J ends were trimmed by 4 bases and 0 bases, with 19 bases remaining between them. The CDR3 is 17 amino acids. CDR1 and CDR2 from the germline V gene are MDHEN and SYDVKM. This CDR3 reads CASSSLSGTASSYEQYF. The CDR3 nucleotides are TGTGCCAGCAGTTCCCTCTCCGGGACGGCTAGCTCCTACGAGCAGTACTTC.

This clonotype appeared many times. The gene calls are TRBV7-9 and TRBJ2-7; either TRBD1 or TRBD2 may fit D (5 bases each). V lost 5 bases, J lost 2 bases, and 16 bases lay in between. Germline values: CDR1 SEHNR, CDR2 FQNEAQ (reference sequence). The CDR3 is made up of 15 amino acids. DNA for the CDR3: TGTGCCAGCAGCCAATTCATGGGACCCACCTACGAGCAGTACTTC. This codes for CASSQFMGPTYEQYF.

J is TRBJ2-2 and V is TRBV6-2 or TRBV6-3; 9 bases align to TRBD1. The ends lost 6 bases at V and 7 bases at J; junction bases unmatched: 9. CDR1 and CDR2 from the germline V gene are MNHEY and SVGEGT. There are 15 residues in the CDR3. The DNA for the CDR3 is TGTGCCAGCAGGGAGACAGGGGGTTCGCTCGGGGAGCTGTTTTTT. Translating gives CASRETGGSLGELFF.

This clonotype was observed many times. The rearrangement links TRBV11-2 to TRBJ2-7; tentative D call: TRBD1 (6 bases). The CDR3 spans 15 residues. V was cut by 1 base and J by 3 bases, with 13 bases left in between. Germline V lookup: CDR1 SGHAT, CDR2 FQNNGV. The CDR3 DNA sequence: TGTGCCAGCAGCTTAGGACGGGACAAAAACTACGAGCAGTACTTC. Encoded protein: CASSLGRDKNYEQYF.

This clonotype was counted ten times or more. V gene TRBV18 combines with J gene TRBJ2-5, with TRBD1 as a possible D gene (5 bases). The V and J ends lost 1 base and 3 bases respectively, with 12 bases between them. CDR3 length: 15 residues. Germline V lookup: CDR1 KGHSH, CDR2 LQKENI. CDR3 coding DNA: TGTGCCAGCTCACCACGGATACAGGCGGAAGAGACCCAGTACTTC. Protein product: CASSPRIQAEETQYF.

This clonotype was seen more than once but under ten times. This chain uses TRBV11-3 with TRBJ2-1; the match to TRBD2 covers 7 bases. The V segment lost 1 base and the J segment 3 bases; nucleotides outside the gene matches: 9. CDR3 length: 17 amino acids. Germline CDR1 and CDR2: SGHNT and YENEEA. This CDR3 is CASSLGWRGGFYNEQFF. The CDR3 DNA follows: TGTGCCAGCAGCTTAGGGTGGCGCGGGGGATTCTACAATGAGCAGTTCTTC.

The chain combines TRBV29-1 with TRBJ1-3; 7 bases are shared with TRBD1. The CDR3 consists of 14 residues. Germline V lookup: CDR1 SQVTM, CDR2 ANQGSEA. The trim removed 7 bases at V and 2 bases at J, leaving 8 bases unmatched. The CDR3 nucleotides read TGCAGCGCCGACCTAACAGGGGCTGGAAACACCATATATTTT. Translation gives CSADLTGAGNTIYF. The variable domain in full, with the rest retrieved from reference TRBV29-1 and TRBJ1-3, is SAVISQKPSRDICQRGTSLTIQCQVDSQVTMMFWYRQQPGQSLTLIATANQGSEATYESGFVIDKFPISRPNLTFSTLTVSNMSPEDSSIYLCSADLTGAGNTIYFGEGSWLTVV.

The chain carries TRBV7-3 and TRBJ2-3, with D perhaps matching TRBD1 or TRBD2 (6 bases each). Germline CDR1 is SGHTA and CDR2 is FQGTGA. The length of the CDR3 is 14 residues. V shed 2 bases and J shed 6 bases, with 12 bases lying between them. The CDR3: CASSLVGGSDTQYF. The DNA for the CDR3 is TGTGCCAGCAGCTTAGTCGGGGGCTCGGATACGCAGTATTTT.